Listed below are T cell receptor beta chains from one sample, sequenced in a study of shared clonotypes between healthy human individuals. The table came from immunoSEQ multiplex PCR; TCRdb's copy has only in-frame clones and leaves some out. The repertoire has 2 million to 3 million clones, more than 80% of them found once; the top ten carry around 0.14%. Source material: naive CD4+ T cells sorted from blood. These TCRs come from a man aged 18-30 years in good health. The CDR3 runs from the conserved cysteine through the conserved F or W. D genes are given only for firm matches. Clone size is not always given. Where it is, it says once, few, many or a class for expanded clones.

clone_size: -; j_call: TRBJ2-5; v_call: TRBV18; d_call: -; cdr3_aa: CASSPWSNQETQYF; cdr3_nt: TGTGCCAGCTCACCATGGTCCAACCAAGAGACCCAGTACTTC
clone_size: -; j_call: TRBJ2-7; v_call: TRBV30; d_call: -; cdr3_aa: CAWSRPAINSYEQYF; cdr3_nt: TGTGCCTGGAGCAGGCCGGCAATCAACTCCTACGAGCAGTACTTC
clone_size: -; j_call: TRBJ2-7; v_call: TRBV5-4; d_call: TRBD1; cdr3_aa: CASSLPGGATEQYF; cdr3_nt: TGTGCCAGCAGCTTGCCAGGGGGCGCGACTGAGCAGTACTTC
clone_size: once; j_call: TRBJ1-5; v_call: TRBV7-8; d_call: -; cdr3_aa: CASSLRAVSSNQPQHF; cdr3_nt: TGTGCCAGCAGCCTCAGGGCGGTCTCAAGCAATCAGCCCCAGCATTTT
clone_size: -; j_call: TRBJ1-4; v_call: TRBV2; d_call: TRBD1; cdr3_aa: CASRLTGLDNEKLFF; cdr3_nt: TGTGCCAGCAGGTTGACAGGGCTAGATAATGAAAAACTGTTTTTT
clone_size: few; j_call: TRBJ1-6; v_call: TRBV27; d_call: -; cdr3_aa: CASSRVGSPLHF; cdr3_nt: TGTGCCAGTAGCAGGGTTGGCTCACCCCTCCACTTT
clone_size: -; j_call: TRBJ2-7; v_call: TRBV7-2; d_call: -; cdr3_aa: CASSRLLGGGDSYEQYF; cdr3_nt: TGTGCCAGCAGCCGCTTATTGGGAGGGGGGGACTCCTACGAGCAGTACTTC
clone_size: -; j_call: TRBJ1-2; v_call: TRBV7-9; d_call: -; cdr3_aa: CASSEDSYGYTF; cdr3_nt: TGTGCCAGCAGCGAGGACTCGTATGGCTACACCTTC
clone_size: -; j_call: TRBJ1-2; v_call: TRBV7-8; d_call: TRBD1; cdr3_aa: CASSLVGQGNRVGGYTF; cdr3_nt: TGTGCCAGCAGCTTAGTAGGACAGGGAAATAGGGTTGGTGGCTACACCTTC
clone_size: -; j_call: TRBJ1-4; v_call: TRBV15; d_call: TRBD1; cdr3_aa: CATREGGTGAEKLFF; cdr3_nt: TGTGCCACTAGGGAGGGCGGGACAGGGGCTGAAAAACTGTTTTTT
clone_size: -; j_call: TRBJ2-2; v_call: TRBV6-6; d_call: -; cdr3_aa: CASSPTGLNTGELFF; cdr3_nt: TGTGCCAGCAGTCCTACAGGGCTTAACACCGGGGAGCTGTTTTTT
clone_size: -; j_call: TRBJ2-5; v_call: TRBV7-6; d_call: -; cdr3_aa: CASSQFSGPGTQYF; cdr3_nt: TGTGCCAGCAGCCAATTTAGCGGTCCAGGGACCCAGTACTTC
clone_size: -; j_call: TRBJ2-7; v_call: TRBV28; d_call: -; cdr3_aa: CASSHLQGGEQYF; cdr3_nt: TGTGCCAGCAGTCACCTACAGGGTGGCGAGCAGTACTTC
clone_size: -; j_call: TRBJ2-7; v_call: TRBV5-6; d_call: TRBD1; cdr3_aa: CASSPGQVVYEQYF; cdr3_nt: TGTGCCAGCAGCCCGGGACAGGTAGTCTACGAGCAGTACTTC
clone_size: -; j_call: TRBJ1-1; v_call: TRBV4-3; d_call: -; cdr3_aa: CASSLGGSTEAFF; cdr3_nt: TGCGCCAGCAGCCTCGGGGGGTCGACTGAAGCTTTCTTT
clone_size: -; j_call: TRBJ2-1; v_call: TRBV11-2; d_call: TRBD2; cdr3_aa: CASSLDGLAWAEQFF; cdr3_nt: TGTGCCAGCAGCTTAGACGGACTAGCGTGGGCTGAGCAGTTCTTC
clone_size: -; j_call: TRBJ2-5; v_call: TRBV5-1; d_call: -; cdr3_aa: CASSLAGGQAGETQYF; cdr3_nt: TGCGCCAGCAGCTTGGCGGGGGGACAGGCCGGGGAGACCCAGTACTTC
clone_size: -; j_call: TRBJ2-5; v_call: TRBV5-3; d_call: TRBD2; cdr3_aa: CARSLLPPSGGETQYF; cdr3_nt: TGTGCCAGAAGTCTCCTGCCTCCTAGCGGGGGGGAGACCCAGTACTTC
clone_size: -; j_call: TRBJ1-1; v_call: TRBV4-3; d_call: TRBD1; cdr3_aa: CASSHPGQGITEAFF; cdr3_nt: TGCGCCAGCAGCCACCCTGGACAGGGCATCACTGAAGCTTTCTTT
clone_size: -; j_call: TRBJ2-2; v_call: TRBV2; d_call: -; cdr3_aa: CASSSGAETGELFF; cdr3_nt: TGTGCCAGCAGTTCGGGGGCAGAGACTGGGGAGCTGTTTTTT
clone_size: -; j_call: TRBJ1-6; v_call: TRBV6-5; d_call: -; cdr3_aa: CASSYRPESNSPLHF; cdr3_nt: TGTGCCAGCAGTTACCGGCCAGAGTCTAATTCACCCCTCCACTTT
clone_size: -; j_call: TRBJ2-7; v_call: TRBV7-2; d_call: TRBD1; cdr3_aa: CASRRQGINEQYF; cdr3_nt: TGTGCCAGCAGACGACAGGGGATCAACGAGCAGTACTTC
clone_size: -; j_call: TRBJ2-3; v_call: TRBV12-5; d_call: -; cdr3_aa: CASGRDTDTQYF; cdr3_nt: TGTGCTAGTGGTCGGGATACAGATACGCAGTATTTT
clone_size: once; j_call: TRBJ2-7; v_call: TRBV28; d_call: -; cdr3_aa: CASSTTRAGYEQYF; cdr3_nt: TGTGCCAGCAGTACCACCAGGGCGGGGTACGAGCAGTACTTC
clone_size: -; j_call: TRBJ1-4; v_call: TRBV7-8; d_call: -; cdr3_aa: CASSLRTNEKLFF; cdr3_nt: TGTGCCAGCAGCTTGAGAACCAATGAAAAACTGTTTTTT
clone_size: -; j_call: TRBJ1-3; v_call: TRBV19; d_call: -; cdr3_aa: CATRRSSGNTIYF; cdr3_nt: TGTGCCACCCGACGGAGCTCTGGAAACACCATATATTTT
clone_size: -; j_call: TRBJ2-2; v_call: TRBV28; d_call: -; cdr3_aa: CASISANTGELFF; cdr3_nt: TGTGCCAGCATCTCAGCGAACACCGGGGAGCTGTTTTTT
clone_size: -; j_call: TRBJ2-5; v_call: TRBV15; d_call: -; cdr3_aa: CATSRDAAGARTQYF; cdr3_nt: TGTGCCACCAGCAGAGATGCGGCGGGGGCACGGACCCAGTACTTC
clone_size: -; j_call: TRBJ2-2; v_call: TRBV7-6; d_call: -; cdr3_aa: CASSSRAESNTGELFF; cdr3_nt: TGTGCCAGCAGCTCCAGAGCGGAGTCGAACACCGGGGAGCTGTTTTTT
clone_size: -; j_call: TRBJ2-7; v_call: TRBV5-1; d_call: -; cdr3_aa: CASSFYLAGDEQYF; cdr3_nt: TGCGCCAGCAGCTTTTATTTGGCTGGCGACGAGCAGTACTTC
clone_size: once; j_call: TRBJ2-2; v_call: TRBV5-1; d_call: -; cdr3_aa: CASSSGTRTAGELFF; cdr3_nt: TGCGCCAGCAGCTCCGGGACTCGAACGGCCGGGGAGCTGTTTTTT
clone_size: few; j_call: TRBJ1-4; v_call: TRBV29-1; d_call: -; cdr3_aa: CSVLSGPNEKLFF; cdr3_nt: TGCAGCGTTCTCTCGGGACCTAATGAAAAACTGTTTTTT
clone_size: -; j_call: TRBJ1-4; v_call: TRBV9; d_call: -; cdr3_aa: CASSVDPTNEKLFF; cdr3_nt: TGTGCCAGCAGCGTAGATCCAACTAATGAAAAACTGTTTTTT
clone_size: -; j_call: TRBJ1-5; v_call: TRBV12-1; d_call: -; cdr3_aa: CASSPGQTGNQPQHF; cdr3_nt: TGTGCCAGCAGCCCCGGACAGACGGGCAATCAGCCCCAGCATTTT
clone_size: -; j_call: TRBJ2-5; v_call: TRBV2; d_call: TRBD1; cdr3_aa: CASSEALGTGIETQYF; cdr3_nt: TGTGCCAGCAGTGAAGCGCTTGGGACAGGGATCGAGACCCAGTACTTC
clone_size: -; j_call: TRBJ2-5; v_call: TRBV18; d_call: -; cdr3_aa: CASSPRRGQNQETQYF; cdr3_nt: TGTGCCAGCTCACCACGGAGAGGACAAAACCAAGAGACCCAGTACTTC
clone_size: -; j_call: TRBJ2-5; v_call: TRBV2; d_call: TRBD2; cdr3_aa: CASNQAGGLRETQYF; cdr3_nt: TGTGCCAGCAACCAAGCGGGGGGCCTGCGGGAGACCCAGTACTTC
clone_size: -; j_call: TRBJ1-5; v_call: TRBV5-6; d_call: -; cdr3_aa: CASSLRGGYNQPQHF; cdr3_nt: TGTGCCAGCAGCCTCCGGGGGGGTTACAATCAGCCCCAGCATTTT
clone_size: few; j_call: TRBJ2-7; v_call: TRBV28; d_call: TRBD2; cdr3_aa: CASSPSEAGAREQYF; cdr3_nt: TGTGCCAGCAGTCCGTCGGAAGCGGGGGCGCGAGAGCAGTACTTC
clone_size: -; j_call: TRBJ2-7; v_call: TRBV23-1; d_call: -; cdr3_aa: CASSPRDGSYEQYF; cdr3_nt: TGCGCCAGCAGTCCCCGGGACGGCTCCTACGAGCAGTACTTC
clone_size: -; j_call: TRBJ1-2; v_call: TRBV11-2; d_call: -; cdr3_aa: CASSSQSIYGYTF; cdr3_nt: TGTGCCAGCAGCTCACAGTCTATCTATGGCTACACCTTC
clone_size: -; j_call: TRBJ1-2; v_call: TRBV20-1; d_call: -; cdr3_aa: CSATGNYGYTF; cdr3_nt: TGCAGCGCCACAGGCAACTATGGCTACACCTTC
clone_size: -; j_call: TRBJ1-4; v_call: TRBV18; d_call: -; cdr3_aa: CASSPGTEKLFF; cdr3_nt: TGTGCCAGCTCACCAGGGACTGAAAAACTGTTTTTT
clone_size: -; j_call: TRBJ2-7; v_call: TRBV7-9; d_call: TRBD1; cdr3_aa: CASRKTGVEEQYF; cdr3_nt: TGTGCCAGCAGGAAGACAGGGGTGGAAGAGCAGTACTTC
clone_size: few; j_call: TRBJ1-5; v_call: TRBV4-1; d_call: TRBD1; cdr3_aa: CASSQADRGANQPQHF; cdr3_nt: TGCGCCAGCAGCCAAGCGGACAGGGGGGCCAATCAGCCCCAGCATTTT
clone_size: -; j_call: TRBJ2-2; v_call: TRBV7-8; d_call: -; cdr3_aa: CASSLVTGGELFF; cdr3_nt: TGTGCCAGCAGCTTAGTCACGGGCGGGGAGCTGTTTTTT
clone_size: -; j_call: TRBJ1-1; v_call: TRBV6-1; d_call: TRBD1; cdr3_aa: CASRRDSWVTEAFF; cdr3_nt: TGTGCCAGCAGGAGGGACAGTTGGGTCACTGAAGCTTTCTTT
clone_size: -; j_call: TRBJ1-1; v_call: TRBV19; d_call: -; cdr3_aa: CASSTQAGNTEAFF; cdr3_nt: TGTGCCAGTAGTACCCAAGCCGGGAACACTGAAGCTTTCTTT
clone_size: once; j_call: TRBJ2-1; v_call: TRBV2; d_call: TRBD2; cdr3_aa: CASVRLAGNNEQFF; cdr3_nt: TGTGCCAGCGTAAGACTAGCGGGGAACAATGAGCAGTTCTTC
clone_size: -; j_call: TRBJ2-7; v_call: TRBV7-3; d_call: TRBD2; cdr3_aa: CASSLERDSPQYF; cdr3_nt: TGTGCCAGCAGCTTAGAGCGGGATTCCCCGCAGTACTTC
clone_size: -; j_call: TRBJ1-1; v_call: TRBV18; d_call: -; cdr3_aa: CASSPGLNTEAFF; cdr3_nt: TGTGCCAGCTCCCCCGGCTTGAACACTGAAGCTTTCTTT
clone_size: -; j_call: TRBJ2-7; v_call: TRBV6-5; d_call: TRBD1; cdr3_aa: CASSSPDRGYEQYF; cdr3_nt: TGTGCCAGCAGTAGCCCGGACAGGGGTTACGAGCAGTACTTC